This TCR beta chain appears in the sequencing data of a study of blood T cell repertoires in COVID-19. Assay: immunoSEQ multiplex PCR; the TCRdb copy retains only in-frame clones and omits some. This sample has 130,000 or so clones; around 80% occur once, and the top ten carry 10% to 13%. The germline V gene encodes CDR1 SGHTA and CDR2 FQGNSA. The length of the CDR3 is 12 residues. Trimming removed 5 bases from V and 9 bases from J, with 11 bases in between. This TCR was recovered from a human donor in a cohort sampled during active COVID-19. The chain links TRBV7-2 to TRBJ1-5; D is unclear. The sample consisted of peripheral blood. CDR3 region: CASSTPTGPQHF. The CDR3 nucleotides are TGTGCCAGCAGCACTCCGACGGGGCCCCAGCATTTT.